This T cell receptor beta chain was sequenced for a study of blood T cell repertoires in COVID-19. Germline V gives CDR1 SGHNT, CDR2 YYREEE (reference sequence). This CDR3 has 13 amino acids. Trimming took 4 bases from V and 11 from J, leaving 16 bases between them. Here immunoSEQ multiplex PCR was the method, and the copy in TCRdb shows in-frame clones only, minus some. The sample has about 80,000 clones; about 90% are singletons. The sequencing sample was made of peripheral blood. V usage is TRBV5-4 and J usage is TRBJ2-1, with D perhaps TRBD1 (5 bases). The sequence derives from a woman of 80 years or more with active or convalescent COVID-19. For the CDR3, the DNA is TGTGCCAGCAGCGCCGCTGGGGCCCATAAGCAGTTCTTC. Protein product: CASSAAGAHKQFF.